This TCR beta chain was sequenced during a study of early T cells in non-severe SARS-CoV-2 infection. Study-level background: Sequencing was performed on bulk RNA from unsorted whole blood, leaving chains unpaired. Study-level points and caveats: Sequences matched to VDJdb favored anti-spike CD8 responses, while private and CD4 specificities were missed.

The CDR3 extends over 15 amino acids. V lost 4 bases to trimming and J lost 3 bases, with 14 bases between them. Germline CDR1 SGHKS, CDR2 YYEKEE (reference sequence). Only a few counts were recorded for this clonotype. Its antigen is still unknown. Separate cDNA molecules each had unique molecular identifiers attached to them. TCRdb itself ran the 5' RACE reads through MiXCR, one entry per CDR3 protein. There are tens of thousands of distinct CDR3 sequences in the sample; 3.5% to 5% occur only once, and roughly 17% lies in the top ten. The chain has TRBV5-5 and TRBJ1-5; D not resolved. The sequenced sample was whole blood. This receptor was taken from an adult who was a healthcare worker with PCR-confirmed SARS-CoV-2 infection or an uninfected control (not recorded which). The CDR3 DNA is TGTGCCAGCAGCACCGGACCAGGACCCAATCAGCCCCAGCATTTT. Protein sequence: CASSTGPGPNQPQHF.